This section outlines one T cell receptor beta chain sequence together with its context. It has no known antigen specificity. It has no much larger one-base neighbor in the sample; base qualities were not kept. In the prospective study, participants were 18 to 89 years old, resided in approximately 25 geographic areas of the United States, and were enrolled through a virtual design. Cohort assignment in the prospective study relied on participant-reported clinical history from a screening survey and a study questionnaire. Recovered participants in ImmuneRACE Cohort 3 were defined by two consecutive negative NP/OP PCR tests, clearance by a healthcare professional, or resolution of symptoms. Each participant in the prospective study had whole blood, serum and a nasopharyngeal or oropharyngeal swab collected by mobile phlebotomists. Over a roughly 2-month period, participants in the prospective study had the option of providing additional blood draws and questionnaires. Before DNA extraction, prospective study blood samples were shipped either frozen or at room temperature.

The immunoSEQ Assay, a bias-controlled multiplex PCR, was used to amplify TCRbeta CDR3 regions from genomic DNA. Per the original workflow: Nucleated cell counts per sample were estimated from amplification of reference gene primers within the assay. To quantify the absolute abundance of each unique TCRbeta CDR3 rearrangement, sequence reads were collapsed and filtered. For each sample, productive Simpson clonality was calculated by taking the square root of Simpson's diversity index across productive rearrangements. TCRdb retrieved this table from immuneACCESS and kept in-frame rearrangements only. Not all clones are present; in checked studies, unresolved V genes account for under half, and no reason is known for the remainder. V and J calls and clone size are copied from that table; D and trimming were computed from the DNA. The sample data list more than 110,000 clones, and 75% to 80% of these were observed just once. The top ten hold around 3% of the sample.

The data belong to a study of blood T cell repertoires in COVID-19 (TCRdb year 2020). Some background on the complete study: Samples covering the acute and convalescent phases of COVID-19 were provided by collaborators in the United States, Italy and Spain. The samples were drawn from two sources: the first 160 participants of the ongoing ImmuneRACE study, and 1,254 subjects contributed by 6 global collaborators. The repertoires were released in a freely available public database intended as a resource for research on the immune response to SARS-CoV-2. Where available, HLA class I and class II types were taken from metadata supplied by the sample provider and were not determined by assay-based typing. The prospective study material was composed of cDNA or gDNA derived from T cells, B-cell-depleted T cells, or PBMCs. The dataset comprised deeply sampled blood TCRbeta repertoires from subjects exposed to, actively infected with, or recovered from COVID-19. Sample metadata almost always included a de-identified subject ID, COVID-19 status, age in years and sex.

CDR1 and CDR2, looked up from the germline V gene, are SGHTA and FQGTGA. V was cut back by 1 base and J by 3 bases, leaving a gap of 7 bases between them. Including cysteine and phenylalanine, the CDR3 has 14 amino acids. The sequence is cut down to CDR3 DNA, 42 bases in frame from base 1. The paper as a whole reports these results and caveats: The amount of clinical and demographic metadata varied by source and participant and was provided uncurated.

This TCR was recovered from a woman in her 50s who had recovered from COVID-19. Material for sequencing was PBMCs or T cells enriched from blood (not recorded which). The chain was built from TRBV7-3 and TRBJ2-1, with TRBD1 perhaps the D gene, on 6 matching bases. The CDR3 reads CASSLKGVYNEQFF. The DNA reads as follows: TGTGCCAGCAGCTTAAAGGGGGTCTACAATGAGCAGTTCTTC.